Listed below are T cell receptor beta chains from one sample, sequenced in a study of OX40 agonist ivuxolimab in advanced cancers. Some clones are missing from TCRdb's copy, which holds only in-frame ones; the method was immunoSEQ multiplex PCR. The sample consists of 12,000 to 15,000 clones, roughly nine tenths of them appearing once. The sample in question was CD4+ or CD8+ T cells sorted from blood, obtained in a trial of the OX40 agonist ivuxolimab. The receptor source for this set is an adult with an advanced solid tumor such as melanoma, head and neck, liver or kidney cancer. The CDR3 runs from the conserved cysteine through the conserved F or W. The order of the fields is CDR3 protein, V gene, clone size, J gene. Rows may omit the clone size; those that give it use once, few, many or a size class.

CDR3 protein: CASRPSDSYEQYF
V gene: TRBV4-1
clone size: .
J gene: TRBJ2-7

CDR3 protein: CASSPETENTEAFF
V gene: TRBV7-8
clone size: .
J gene: TRBJ1-1

CDR3 protein: CASSSLQGVQPQHF
V gene: TRBV6-5
clone size: .
J gene: TRBJ1-5

CDR3 protein: CASSLNTGELFF
V gene: TRBV9
clone size: .
J gene: TRBJ2-2

CDR3 protein: CSVWGEQGATEAFF
V gene: TRBV29-1
clone size: .
J gene: TRBJ1-1

CDR3 protein: CASSLADRGYEQYF
V gene: TRBV5-1
clone size: .
J gene: TRBJ2-7

CDR3 protein: CASSVGDSFSYGYTF
V gene: TRBV9
clone size: .
J gene: TRBJ1-2

CDR3 protein: CASSPTDYDGQFF
V gene: TRBV7-6
clone size: .
J gene: TRBJ2-1

CDR3 protein: CSVDADNEQFF
V gene: TRBV29-1
clone size: .
J gene: TRBJ2-1

CDR3 protein: CASSWGGLGYNEQFF
V gene: TRBV27
clone size: .
J gene: TRBJ2-1

CDR3 protein: CASSLGGSTDTQYF
V gene: TRBV28
clone size: once
J gene: TRBJ2-3

CDR3 protein: CASSPTGRVEFTDTQYF
V gene: TRBV18
clone size: .
J gene: TRBJ2-3

CDR3 protein: CASSFGGTYEQYF
V gene: TRBV28
clone size: .
J gene: TRBJ2-7

CDR3 protein: CASSLGGAGGPHYEQYF
V gene: TRBV5-4
clone size: .
J gene: TRBJ2-7

CDR3 protein: CASRAGANTGELFF
V gene: TRBV27
clone size: .
J gene: TRBJ2-2

CDR3 protein: CASSERGSSYEQYF
V gene: TRBV5-1
clone size: .
J gene: TRBJ2-7

CDR3 protein: CASSYSASGVTDTQYF
V gene: TRBV6-5
clone size: .
J gene: TRBJ2-3

CDR3 protein: CASSVQGDNEQFF
V gene: TRBV9
clone size: .
J gene: TRBJ2-1

CDR3 protein: CASSSTMGGETQYF
V gene: TRBV5-1
clone size: .
J gene: TRBJ2-5

CDR3 protein: CASSYSGNYGYTF
V gene: TRBV27
clone size: .
J gene: TRBJ1-2

CDR3 protein: CASSYSGAGEQYF
V gene: TRBV6-5
clone size: once
J gene: TRBJ2-7

CDR3 protein: CATSRVLDEQFF
V gene: TRBV15
clone size: .
J gene: TRBJ2-1

CDR3 protein: CASRQTGLNEKLFF
V gene: TRBV6-5
clone size: once
J gene: TRBJ1-4

CDR3 protein: CASTAGVDYNEQFF
V gene: TRBV28
clone size: .
J gene: TRBJ2-1

CDR3 protein: CASSHGPLFEAFF
V gene: TRBV5-4
clone size: .
J gene: TRBJ1-1

CDR3 protein: CASSLSAGTGSYEQYF
V gene: TRBV27
clone size: .
J gene: TRBJ2-7

CDR3 protein: CSVQSDGPQETQYF
V gene: TRBV29-1
clone size: .
J gene: TRBJ2-5

CDR3 protein: CASSFTSGSSYEQYF
V gene: TRBV27
clone size: .
J gene: TRBJ2-7

CDR3 protein: CASLSSGRPSYEQYF
V gene: TRBV2
clone size: .
J gene: TRBJ2-7

CDR3 protein: CASSSGVAGGPDEQFF
V gene: TRBV7-6
clone size: few
J gene: TRBJ2-1

CDR3 protein: CASSNRDSSYEQYF
V gene: TRBV28
clone size: .
J gene: TRBJ2-7

CDR3 protein: CASSKEAYRDPAYEQYF
V gene: TRBV5-5
clone size: .
J gene: TRBJ2-7

CDR3 protein: CASSQGNGHYEQYF
V gene: TRBV4-1
clone size: .
J gene: TRBJ2-7

CDR3 protein: CATSSTRQSLIEGLFF
V gene: TRBV15
clone size: .
J gene: TRBJ1-4

CDR3 protein: CASSLTGDRGHGYNEQFF
V gene: TRBV7-3
clone size: .
J gene: TRBJ2-1

CDR3 protein: CASSLIRGQGTGYTF
V gene: TRBV28
clone size: .
J gene: TRBJ1-2

CDR3 protein: CASWPSGTLANEQFF
V gene: TRBV13
clone size: once
J gene: TRBJ2-1

CDR3 protein: CASSIFTEAFF
V gene: TRBV19
clone size: .
J gene: TRBJ1-1

CDR3 protein: CASMHDRVNTEAFF
V gene: TRBV19
clone size: .
J gene: TRBJ1-1

CDR3 protein: CASSLVREETQYF
V gene: TRBV7-6
clone size: .
J gene: TRBJ2-5

CDR3 protein: CASSTNTWMNTEAFF
V gene: TRBV19
clone size: .
J gene: TRBJ1-1